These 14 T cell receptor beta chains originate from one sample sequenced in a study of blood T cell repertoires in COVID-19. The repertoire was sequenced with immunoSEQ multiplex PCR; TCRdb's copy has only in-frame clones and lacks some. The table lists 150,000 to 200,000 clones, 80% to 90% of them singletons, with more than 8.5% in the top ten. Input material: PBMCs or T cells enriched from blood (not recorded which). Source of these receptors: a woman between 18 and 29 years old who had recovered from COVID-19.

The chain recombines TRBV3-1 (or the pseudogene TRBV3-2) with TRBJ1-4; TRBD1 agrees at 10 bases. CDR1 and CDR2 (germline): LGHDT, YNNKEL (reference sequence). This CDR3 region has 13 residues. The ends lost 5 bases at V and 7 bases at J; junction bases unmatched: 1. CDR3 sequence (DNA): TGTGCCAGCAGCTGGACAGGGGGTGAAAAACTGTTTTTT. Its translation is CASSWTGGEKLFF.

CDR3: CASSVPGATDTQYF. The CDR3 region has the DNA TGTGCCAGCAGCGTCCCGGGAGCAACAGATACGCAGTATTTT. The chain has TRBV9 and TRBJ2-3; D may be TRBD2 (6 bases). Germline CDR1 and CDR2: SGDLS and YYNGEE. This CDR3 comprises 14 residues. Trimming left V 2 bases short and J 3 bases short, with 10 bases between.

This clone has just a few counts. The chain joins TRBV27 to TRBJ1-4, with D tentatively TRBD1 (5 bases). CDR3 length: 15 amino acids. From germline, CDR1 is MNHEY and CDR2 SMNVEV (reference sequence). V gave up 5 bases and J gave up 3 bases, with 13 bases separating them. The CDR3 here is CASSPQRDSNEKLFF. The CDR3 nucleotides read TGTGCCAGCAGTCCTCAGAGGGACTCTAATGAAAAACTGTTTTTT.

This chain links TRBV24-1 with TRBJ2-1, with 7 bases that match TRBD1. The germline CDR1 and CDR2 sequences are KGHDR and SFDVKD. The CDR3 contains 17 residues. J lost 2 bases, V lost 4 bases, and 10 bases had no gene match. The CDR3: CATSDPGDTGAYNEQFF. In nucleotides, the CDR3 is TGTGCCACCAGTGACCCAGGGGATACAGGGGCCTACAATGAGCAGTTCTTC.

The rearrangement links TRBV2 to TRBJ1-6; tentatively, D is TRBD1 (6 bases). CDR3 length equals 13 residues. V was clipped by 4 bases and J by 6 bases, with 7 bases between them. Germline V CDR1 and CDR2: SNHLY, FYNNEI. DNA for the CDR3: TGTGCCAGCAGTGGGACAGTTAATTCACCCCTCCACTTT. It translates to CASSGTVNSPLHF.

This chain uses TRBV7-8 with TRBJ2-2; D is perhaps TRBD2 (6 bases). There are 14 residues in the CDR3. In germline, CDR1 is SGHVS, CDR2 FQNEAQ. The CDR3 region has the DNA TGTGCTACTAGTCCGGGGGTCGGCACCGGGGAGCTGTTTTTT. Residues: CATSPGVGTGELFF.

CDR3 residues: CASIPQGGNTEAFF. Here the CDR3 DNA reads TGTGCCAGCATCCCACAGGGCGGAAACACTGAAGCTTTCTTT. The chain has TRBV28 and TRBJ1-1, with D possibly TRBD1 on 6 matching bases. This CDR3 comprises 14 residues. Germline CDR1 is MDHEN and CDR2 is SYDVKM. V was shortened by 7 bases and J by 2 bases, with 14 bases between the two germline ends. Based on the CDR3 plus reference TRBV28 and TRBJ1-1, the full variable domain is DVKVTQSSRYLVKRTGEKVFLECVQDMDHENMFWYRQDPGLGLRLIYFSYDVKMKEKGDIPEGYSVSREKKERFSLILESASTNQTSMYLCASIPQGGNTEAFFGQGTRLTVV.

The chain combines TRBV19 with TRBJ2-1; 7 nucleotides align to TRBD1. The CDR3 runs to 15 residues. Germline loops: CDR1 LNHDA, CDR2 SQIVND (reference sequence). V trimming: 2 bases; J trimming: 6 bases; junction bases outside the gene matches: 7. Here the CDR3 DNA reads TGTGCCAGTAGTATACAGGGACAGAAGTTCAATGAGCAGTTCTTC. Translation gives CASSIQGQKFNEQFF.

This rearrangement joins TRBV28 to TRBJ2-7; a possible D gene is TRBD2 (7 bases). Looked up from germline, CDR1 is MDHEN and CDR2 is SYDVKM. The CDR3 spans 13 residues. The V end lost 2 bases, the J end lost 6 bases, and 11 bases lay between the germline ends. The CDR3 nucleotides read TGTGCCAGCAGTTTAGGGGGGGCAGGCGAGCAGTACTTC. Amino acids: CASSLGGAGEQYF.

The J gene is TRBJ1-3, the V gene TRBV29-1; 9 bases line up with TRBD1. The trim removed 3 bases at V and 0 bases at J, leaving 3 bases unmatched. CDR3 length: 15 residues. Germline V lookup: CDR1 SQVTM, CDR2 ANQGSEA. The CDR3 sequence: CSVDRQGVSGNTIYF. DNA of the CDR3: TGCAGCGTTGATCGACAGGGGGTCTCTGGAAACACCATATATTTT.

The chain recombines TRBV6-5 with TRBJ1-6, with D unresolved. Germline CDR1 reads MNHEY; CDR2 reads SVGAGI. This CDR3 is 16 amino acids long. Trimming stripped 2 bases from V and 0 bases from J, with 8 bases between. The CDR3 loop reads CASSYGHDSYNSPLHF. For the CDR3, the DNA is TGTGCCAGCAGTTACGGGCATGACTCCTATAATTCACCCCTCCACTTT.

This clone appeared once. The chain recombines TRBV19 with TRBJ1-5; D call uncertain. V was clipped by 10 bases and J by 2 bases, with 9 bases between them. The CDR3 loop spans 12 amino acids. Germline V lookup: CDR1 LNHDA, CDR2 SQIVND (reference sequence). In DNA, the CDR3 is TGTGCCACCGAGGTGGGCAATCAGCCCCAGCATTTT. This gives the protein CATEVGNQPQHF.

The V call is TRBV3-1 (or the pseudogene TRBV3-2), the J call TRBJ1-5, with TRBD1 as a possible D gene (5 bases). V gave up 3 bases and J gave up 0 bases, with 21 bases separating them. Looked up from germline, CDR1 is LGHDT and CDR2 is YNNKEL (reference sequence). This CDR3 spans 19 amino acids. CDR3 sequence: CASSQTPPAGLYSNQPQHF. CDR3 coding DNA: TGTGCCAGCAGCCAGACTCCACCGGCGGGACTTTATAGCAATCAGCCCCAGCATTTT.

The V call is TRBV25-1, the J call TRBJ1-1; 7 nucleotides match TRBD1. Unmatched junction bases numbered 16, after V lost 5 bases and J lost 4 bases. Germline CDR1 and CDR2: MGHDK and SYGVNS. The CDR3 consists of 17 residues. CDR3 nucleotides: TGTGCCAGCAGTCAAACAGGGGCAGCCCGAGGGGGCACTGAAGCTTTCTTT. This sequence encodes CASSQTGAARGGTEAFF.